The text below deals with one TCR beta chain. The data originate from a study of blood T cell repertoires in COVID-19. For the study at large: Some COVID-19 samples were acute and others convalescent; all came from the United States, Italy and Spain. PBMCs, B-cell-depleted T cells, or T cells were the source of the cDNA or gDNA that made up the material.

Libraries were prepared by immunoSEQ multiplex PCR; TCRdb keeps only in-frame clonotypes and omits some of them. The table lists about 480,000 clones, approximately 88% of them singletons. The clonotype originates from a woman aged 45-59 years with COVID-19, enrolled during active disease. Specimen: peripheral blood.

CDR3 in amino acids: CASDRGASTDTQYF. In nucleotides, the CDR3 is TGTGCCTCGGACAGGGGGGCTAGCACAGATACGCAGTATTTT. The V gene is TRBV30, the J gene TRBJ2-3; 10 bases map to TRBD1. V gave up 7 bases and J gave up 0 bases; unmatched junction bases: 4. CDR3 length: 14 amino acids. Germline values: CDR1 GTSNPN, CDR2 SVGIG (reference sequence).